One sample yielded the 5 T cell receptor beta chains listed below, sequenced in a study of identical twins. TCRdb used MiXCR to reprocess the 5' RACE reads, holding one entry per CDR3 protein. The sample carries 700,000 or so distinct CDR3 sequences, around 21% recorded once. The same data also went into a second study, on T cells expressing NK-cell markers.

The sample taken for sequencing was PBMCs. Every receptor here comes from a woman aged 18-29 years in good health.

This clonotype was observed a few times. The chain joins TRBV5-6 to TRBJ1-1; D unclear. Trimming removed 2 bases at V and 4 bases at J, with 15 bases between. Per the germline V gene, CDR1 is SGHDT and CDR2 is YYEEEE. This CDR3 region has 15 residues. Here the CDR3 reads CASSFVNDAFTEAFF. The DNA of the CDR3 is TGTGCCAGCAGCTTCGTTAACGATGCATTCACTGAAGCTTTCTTT.

This clonotype was observed a few times. This chain joins TRBV20-1 and TRBJ2-1, with 7 bases lining up with TRBD2. The CDR3 spans 13 residues. Germline trimming cut 3 bases from V and 9 bases from J; bases unmatched to any gene: 8. Germline CDR1 and CDR2: DFQATT and SNEGSKA (reference sequence). CDR3 loop: CSASAAGLVEQFF. The CDR3 DNA follows: TGCAGTGCTAGTGCTGCCGGACTAGTTGAGCAGTTCTTC.

The chain couples TRBV6-1 to TRBJ2-6, with D uncertain. Trimming removed 6 bases from V and 0 bases from J, with 6 bases in between. CDR3 length equals 14 residues. The V gene's germline CDR1 is MNHNS and CDR2 SASEGT. CDR3 residues: CASRHVSGANVLTF. CDR3 coding DNA: TGTGCCAGCAGACACGTCTCTGGGGCCAACGTCCTGACTTTC.

This clonotype was counted only a few times. This chain uses TRBV6-4 with TRBJ2-3, with 12 nucleotides matching TRBD1. Germline CDR1 is MRHNA and CDR2 is SNTAGT. The junction had 9 bases not matched to a gene; V was cut back by 11 bases and J by 9 bases. This CDR3 has 13 residues. The DNA of the CDR3 is TGTGCCGCCCGGGACAGGGGGCCGGGGACGCAGTATTTT. This gives the protein CAARDRGPGTQYF.

This clonotype was observed a handful of times. J is TRBJ2-2 and V is TRBV5-1; maybe TRBD2 (6 bases). CDR3 length: 16 amino acids. CDR1 SGHRS and CDR2 YFSETQ come from the germline V gene. Trimming took off 5 bases at V and 6 bases at J, with 20 bases between the two ends. The DNA of the CDR3 is TGCGCCAGCAGGGCTACCGGGGGACTGATAGCCGGGGAGCTGTTTTTT. As protein: CASRATGGLIAGELFF.